One sample yielded the 27 T cell receptor beta chains listed below, sequenced in a study of T and B cells in COVID-19 patients. TRB was amplified from around 250-500 ng of blood genomic DNA. BIOMED2 TRB-A/B primer pools were used in multiplex TRB PCR. Using its own MiXCR run on the multiplex PCR reads, TCRdb lists one record per CDR3 protein. The sample lists fewer than 15,000 distinct CDR3 sequences; 29% were seen once. The sample was blood. The origin of the receptors is a human donor who had recovered from COVID-19.

The gene calls are TRBV10-3 and TRBJ1-1; TRBD1 is a possible D gene (5 bases). Trimming took 6 bases from V and 5 from J, leaving 19 bases between them. The germline CDR1 and CDR2 sequences are ENHRY and SYGVKD. The CDR3 covers 15 residues. The CDR3 region has the DNA TGTGCCATCAGCGGATGGATCCTCGGGGGGACTGAAGCTTTCTTT. Residues: CAISGWILGGTEAFF.

By its share, this clonotype is medium-sized (0.01 to 0.1%). CDR3: CASSPQLIGNYEQYF. CDR3 nucleotide sequence: TGTGCCAGCAGCCCCCAACTGATTGGGAACTACGAGCAGTACTTC. The chain employs TRBV27 and TRBJ2-7; D remains ambiguous. Germline V gives CDR1 MNHEY, CDR2 SMNVEV (reference sequence). V was pared by 6 bases and J by 3 bases, with 18 bases between. The CDR3 is made up of 15 amino acids.

This clonotype was observed a handful of times. This chain joins TRBV19 and TRBJ1-5; D is uncertain. Germline values: CDR1 LNHDA, CDR2 SQIVND (reference sequence). CDR3 length: 13 residues. Trimming stripped 5 bases from V and 7 bases from J, with 12 bases between. CDR3 loop: CASSPFRGQPQHF. The CDR3 DNA reads TGTGCCAGTAGTCCCTTTCGGGGACAGCCCCAGCATTTT.

The gene calls are TRBV4-3 and TRBJ2-1, with TRBD2 identical over 13 bases. Looked up from germline, CDR1 is LGHNA and CDR2 is YSLEER. Losses at the gene ends were 3 bases for V and 8 bases for J; bases not matched to a gene: 10. This CDR3 has 17 amino acids. CDR3 protein: CASSQRTSGSFLDEQFF. The CDR3 region has the DNA TGCGCCAGCAGCCAGCGGACTAGCGGGAGTTTCCTCGATGAGCAGTTCTTC.

This clonotype was recorded at least ten times. This chain links TRBV5-4 with TRBJ2-5; 8 nucleotides line up with TRBD1. V was clipped by 4 bases and J by 5 bases; unmatched bases: 13. Germline values: CDR1 SGHNT, CDR2 YYREEE (reference sequence). The CDR3 is made up of 16 amino acids. In DNA, the CDR3 is TGTGCCAGCAGCCGGGCAGGGGGCGTTGGGTGGGAGACCCAGTACTTC. Translated, it gives CASSRAGGVGWETQYF.

This clonotype came up a few times. The chain combines TRBV15 with TRBJ2-3; no clear D gene. The V and J ends lost 0 bases and 5 bases respectively, with 6 bases between them. Germline CDR1 reads LNHNV; CDR2 reads YYDKDF (reference sequence). This CDR3 is 13 amino acids long. The CDR3 loop is CATSRDRGDTQYF. CDR3 DNA sequence: TGTGCCACCAGCAGAGATCGCGGAGATACGCAGTATTTT.

This clonotype was recorded at least ten times. The chain has TRBV6-1 and TRBJ2-2; tentative D call: TRBD2 (5 bases). V shed 7 bases and J shed 0 bases, with 9 bases lying between them. CDR3 length: 14 residues. Looked up from germline, CDR1 is MNHNS and CDR2 is SASEGT. The CDR3 here is CASIGLANTGELFF. The CDR3 DNA reads as TGTGCCAGCATAGGACTCGCGAACACCGGGGAGCTGTTTTTT.

The rearrangement uses TRBV5-4 and TRBJ1-4, with 8 bases matching TRBD1. V lost 4 bases and J lost 12; bases outside the gene matches: 8. The CDR3 sequence is 13 residues long. The V gene's germline CDR1 is SGHNT and CDR2 YYREEE (reference sequence). The CDR3 DNA follows: TGTGCCAGCAGCCAGGACAGGGCAGGCGAACTGTTTTTT. Its translation is CASSQDRAGELFF.

This chain connects TRBV5-5 to TRBJ1-1; 7 nucleotides line up with TRBD1. The CDR3 runs 13 residues. Unmatched junction bases numbered 4, after V lost 4 bases and J lost 4 bases. Germline assignment: CDR1 SGHKS and CDR2 YYEKEE (reference sequence). The CDR3 bases are TGTGCCAGCAGCCCGACAGGGCCCACTGAAGCTTTCTTT. This translates into CASSPTGPTEAFF.

By sample fraction, this clonotype is medium-sized. V and J are TRBV29-1 and TRBJ2-1; TRBD2 might be the D (7 bases). This CDR3 contains 14 residues. Per the germline V gene, CDR1 is SQVTM and CDR2 is ANQGSEA. Trimming stripped 1 base from V and 6 bases from J, with 13 bases between. As DNA, the CDR3 is TGCAGCGTTGAAGGGAGGGGGGGAACCAATGAGCAGTTCTTC. Its protein product is CSVEGRGGTNEQFF.

The rearrangement uses TRBV6-6 and TRBJ1-5, with 7 bases identical to TRBD1. Germline CDR1 MNHNY, CDR2 SVGAGI (reference sequence). The J segment lost 1 base and the V segment lost 7 bases, leaving 7 bases of the junction unmatched. CDR3 size: 15 residues. For the CDR3, the DNA is TGTGCCAGCACCCTGGGGACAGCGAGCAATCAGCCCCAGCATTTT. It translates to CASTLGTASNQPQHF.

Relative to its sample, this clonotype is medium-sized. The V and J genes are TRBV19 and TRBJ1-6; 7 nucleotides line up with TRBD1. V trimming: 5 bases; J trimming: 1 base; junction bases outside the gene matches: 5. Germline CDR1 LNHDA, CDR2 SQIVND (reference sequence). The CDR3 sequence is 16 residues long. DNA for the CDR3: TGTGCCAGTAGTGATTACAGGGGTTCCTATAATTCACCCCTCCACTTT. Amino acid sequence: CASSDYRGSYNSPLHF.

This clonotype has a count of ten or more. V and J are TRBV6-6 and TRBJ2-7, with D possibly matching TRBD2 (6 bases). The CDR3 contains 14 residues. V lost 6 bases, J lost 3 bases, and 15 bases lay in between. Germline V gene lookup returns CDR1 MNHNY and CDR2 SVGAGI (reference sequence). CDR3 nucleotides: TGTGCCAGCAGAACCGGGACTTTTGGCTACGAGCAGTACTTC. This codes for CASRTGTFGYEQYF.

This clonotype appeared many times. This chain joins TRBV27 and TRBJ2-1; D is possibly TRBD1 (6 bases). The V and J ends lost 5 bases and 7 bases respectively, with 12 bases between them. CDR1 and CDR2 from the germline V gene are MNHEY and SMNVEV (reference sequence). The CDR3 spans 13 residues. The CDR3 is CASSPRTVNEQFF. CDR3 nucleotide sequence: TGTGCCAGCAGTCCCCGGACAGTAAATGAGCAGTTCTTC.

In DNA, the CDR3 is TGTGCCAGCAGCCTAGGGGGGTACAGCCGCGTCTTCTACGAGCAGTACTTC. The encoded protein is CASSLGGYSRVFYEQYF. The chain links TRBV11-1 to TRBJ2-7, with D perhaps TRBD1 or TRBD2 (6 bases each). This CDR3 spans 17 amino acids. The V gene's germline CDR1 is SGHAT and CDR2 FQDESV (reference sequence). Trimming cost V 5 bases and J 3 bases, with 23 bases left between them.

The J gene is TRBJ2-7, the V gene TRBV12-3 or TRBV12-4, with 7 bases that match TRBD1. The CDR3 has 15 residues. Unmatched junction bases numbered 14, after V lost 6 bases and J lost 6 bases. The CDR3 here is CASSRATGQPGEQYF. CDR3 in DNA: TGTGCCAGCAGCCGAGCGACAGGGCAACCCGGCGAGCAGTACTTC.

This clonotype was counted many times. The rearrangement joins TRBV5-5 to TRBJ1-6; D possibly corresponds to TRBD1 (5 bases). Germline lookup yields CDR1 SGHKS and CDR2 YYEKEE (reference sequence). This CDR3 comprises 16 residues. The V end was cut by 2 bases, the J end by 4 bases, with 13 bases between. The CDR3: CASSFGAAAYNSPLHF. The CDR3 DNA reads as TGTGCCAGCAGCTTTGGGGCCGCTGCATATAATTCACCCCTCCACTTT. Drawing the rest from reference TRBV5-5 and TRBJ1-6, the complete variable domain is DAGVTQSPTHLIKTRGQQVTLRCSPISGHKSVSWYQQVLGQGPQFIFQYYEKEERGRGNFPDRFSARQFPNYSSELNVNALLLGDSALYLCASSFGAAAYNSPLHFGNGTRLTVT.

This clonotype was detected ten times or more. This chain uses TRBV19 with TRBJ1-1, with TRBD1 matching over 8 bases. J lost 0 bases, V lost 6 bases, and 18 bases had no gene match. This CDR3 comprises 19 residues. Per the germline V gene, CDR1 is LNHDA and CDR2 is SQIVND (reference sequence). CDR3 amino acids: CASSLGLATGDYMNTEAFF. The CDR3 coding sequence is TGTGCCAGTAGCCTTGGATTAGCGACAGGGGATTACATGAACACTGAAGCTTTCTTT.

The rearrangement joins TRBV19 to TRBJ2-5; D call uncertain. The CDR3 spans 14 residues. CDR1 is LNHDA, CDR2 SQIVND, per germline (reference sequence). V was clipped by 8 bases and J by 2 bases, with 15 bases between them. This CDR3 reads CASLPGRPQETQYF. The DNA of the CDR3 is TGTGCCAGTCTTCCTGGGCGGCCACAAGAGACCCAGTACTTC. The full variable domain, completed using reference TRBV19 and TRBJ2-5, is DGGITQSPKYLFRKEGQNVTLSCEQNLNHDAMYWYRQDPGQGLRLIYYSQIVNDFQKGDIAEGYSVSREKKESFPLTVTSAQKNPTAFYLCASLPGRPQETQYFGPGTRLLVL.

By share, this clonotype counts as medium-sized. V usage is TRBV6-5 and J usage is TRBJ2-5; tentative D call: TRBD2 (5 bases). The CDR3 contains 16 residues. Germline values: CDR1 MNHEY, CDR2 SVGAGI. Trimming removed 0 bases at V and 2 bases at J, with 13 bases between. CDR3 sequence: CASSYSRFGGQETQYF. The CDR3 nucleotides read TGTGCCAGCAGTTACTCGAGGTTCGGCGGGCAAGAGACCCAGTACTTC.

The chain carries TRBV6-1 and TRBJ1-4; D might be TRBD1 (6 bases). V was shortened by 5 bases and J by 6 bases, with 16 bases between the two germline ends. The CDR3 length is 15 residues. CDR1 is MNHNS and CDR2 is SASEGT in the germline V gene. This chain's CDR3 is CASSIRDIGDEKLFF. The DNA of the CDR3 is TGTGCCAGCAGTATCCGGGACATAGGGGATGAAAAACTGTTTTTT.

This clonotype has only a few counts. The CDR3 nucleotides are TGTGCCTGGAGGGTGCGGGAGTCTCATCATAGCGCTTTCTTT. This gives the protein CAWRVRESHHSAFF. This rearrangement joins TRBV30 to TRBJ1-1; D remains unclear. Germline loops: CDR1 GTSNPN, CDR2 SVGIG (reference sequence). The germline V and J ends were trimmed by 3 bases and 11 bases, with 22 bases remaining between them. The CDR3 runs to 14 residues.

By frequency in the sample, this clonotype is medium-sized. In DNA form, the CDR3 reads TGTGCCTGGAGTTCGGGGGATCTCTACGAGCAGTACTTC. Encoded protein: CAWSSGDLYEQYF. The V call is TRBV30, the J call TRBJ2-7, with D perhaps TRBD2 (6 bases). The CDR3 contains 13 residues. Germline loops: CDR1 GTSNPN, CDR2 SVGIG (reference sequence). V dropped 2 bases and J dropped 3 bases, with 11 bases sitting between them.

This chain connects TRBV5-1 to TRBJ2-7; D may be TRBD1 (6 bases). CDR3 length: 10 residues. Trimming cost V 5 bases and J 6 bases, with 6 bases left between them. The germline V gene has CDR1 SGHRS and CDR2 YFSETQ. CDR3 loop: CASRQGEQYF. In nucleotides, the CDR3 is TGCGCCAGCAGACAGGGCGAGCAGTACTTC.

This clonotype is deemed medium-sized (0.01 to 0.1%). The rearrangement joins TRBV6-1 to TRBJ2-1, with unresolved D. V gave up 7 bases and J gave up 10 bases, with 11 bases separating them. Germline CDR1 and CDR2: MNHNS and SASEGT. The CDR3 length is 11 residues. As DNA, the CDR3 is TGTGCCAGCACTCGGCGAGACGAGCAGTTCTTC. As protein: CASTRRDEQFF.

V and J are TRBV9 and TRBJ1-1; 8 positions match TRBD1. The germline gives CDR1 SGDLS, CDR2 YYNGEE. The CDR3 sequence is 15 residues long. V lost 3 bases and J lost 2; bases outside the gene matches: 6. The CDR3 reads CASSAYQGANTEAFF. CDR3 in DNA: TGTGCCAGCAGCGCTTATCAGGGGGCCAACACTGAAGCTTTCTTT. Full variable domain (missing parts from reference TRBV9 and TRBJ1-1): DSGVTQTPKHLITATGQRVTLRCSPRSGDLSVYWYQQSLDQGLQFLIQYYNGEERAKGNILERFSAQQFPDLHSELNLSSLELGDSALYFCASSAYQGANTEAFFGQGTRLTVV.

The chain links TRBV12-3 or TRBV12-4 to TRBJ1-6; 7 bases are shared with TRBD1. The CDR3 has 15 residues. V gave up 6 bases and J gave up 7 bases; unmatched junction bases: 9. In nucleotides, the CDR3 is TGTGCCAGCAGCCAAACAGGGGACTACAATTCACCCCTCCACTTT. It is translated as CASSQTGDYNSPLHF.